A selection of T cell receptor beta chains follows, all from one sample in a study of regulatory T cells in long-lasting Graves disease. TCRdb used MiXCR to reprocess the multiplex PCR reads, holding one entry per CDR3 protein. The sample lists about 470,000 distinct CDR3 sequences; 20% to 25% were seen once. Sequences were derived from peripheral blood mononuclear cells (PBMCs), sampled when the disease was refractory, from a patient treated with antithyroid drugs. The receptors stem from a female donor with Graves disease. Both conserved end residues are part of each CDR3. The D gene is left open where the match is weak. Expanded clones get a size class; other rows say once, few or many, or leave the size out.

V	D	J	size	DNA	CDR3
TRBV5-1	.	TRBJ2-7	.	TGCGCCAGCAGCTTGGGTCGGCAGGGGGAGGGCTACGAGCAGTACTTC	CASSLGRQGEGYEQYF
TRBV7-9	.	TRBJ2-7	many	TGTGCCAGCAGCCTAGGGGACGGCCACTCCTACGAGCAGTACTTC	CASSLGDGHSYEQYF
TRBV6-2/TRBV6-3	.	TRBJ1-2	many	TGTGCCAGCAGTTACGCCTATGGCTACACCTTC	CASSYAYGYTF
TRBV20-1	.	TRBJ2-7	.	TGCAGTGCTACAGGGGTTCTCTACGAGCAGTACTTC	CSATGVLYEQYF
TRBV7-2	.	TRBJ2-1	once	TGTGCCAGCAGCCCTTTCGAGGGATCCTACAATGAGCAGTTCTTC	CASSPFEGSYNEQFF
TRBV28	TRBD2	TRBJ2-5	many	TGTGCCAGCAGCCTTGCCCTTACCGGGACTACTCCCCGAGAGACCCAGTACTTC	CASSLALTGTTPRETQYF
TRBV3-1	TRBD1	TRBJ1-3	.	TGTGCCAGCAGCCAAGTAACAGGGGTCGGAAACACCATATATTTT	CASSQVTGVGNTIYF
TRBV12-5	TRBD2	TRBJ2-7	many	TGTGCTAGTGCCCAAATTTTGGGTAGCGGGGGCTACGAGCAGTACTTC	CASAQILGSGGYEQYF
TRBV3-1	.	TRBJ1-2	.	TGTGCCAGCAGCCATCCCGGGACCTATGGCTGCACCTTC	CASSHPGTYGCTF
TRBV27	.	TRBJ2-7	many	TGTGCCAGCAGTTTGGGATTCGGTAGCGTCTCCTACGAGCAGTACTTC	CASSLGFGSVSYEQYF
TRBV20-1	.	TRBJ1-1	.	TGCAGTGTGAGCGGGACAAAGAACACTGAAGCTTTCTTT	CSVSGTKNTEAFF
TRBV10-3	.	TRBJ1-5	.	TGTGCCATCAGTGACCCTAAAGTTGGCGCAGGTCACCAGCATTTT	CAISDPKVGAGHQHF
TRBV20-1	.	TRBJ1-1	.	TGCAGTGCTAGAGATTGGCCAGCTCCTGGCACTGAAGCTTTCTTT	CSARDWPAPGTEAFF
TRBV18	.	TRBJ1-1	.	TGTGCCAGCTCGTGGGCGGGGAACACTGAAGCTTTCTTT	CASSWAGNTEAFF
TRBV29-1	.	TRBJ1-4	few	TGCAGCGTTCGTATGCAGACAGAGGGTACTAATGAAAAACTGTTTTTT	CSVRMQTEGTNEKLFF
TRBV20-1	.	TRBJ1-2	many	TGCAGTGCCCCGGACTATGGCTACACCTTC	CSAPDYGYTF
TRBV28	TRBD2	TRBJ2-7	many	TGTGCCAGCCCACCGGGGTCGGGGGAGGGCCGGAACGAGCAGTACTTC	CASPPGSGEGRNEQYF
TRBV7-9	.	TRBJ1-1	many	TGTGCCAGCAGCCCGACGACAGATAACACTGAAGCTTTCTTT	CASSPTTDNTEAFF
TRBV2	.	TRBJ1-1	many	TGTGCCACCCGGACAGCGACTAACACTGAAGCTTTCTTT	CATRTATNTEAFF
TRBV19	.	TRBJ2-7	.	TGTGCCAGTAGTACCCAACGCGATTCCTACGAGCAGTACTTC	CASSTQRDSYEQYF
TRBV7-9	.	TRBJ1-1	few	TGTGCCAGCAGCTTAAGTAAGGGGGTGAACACTGAAGCTTTCTTT	CASSLSKGVNTEAFF
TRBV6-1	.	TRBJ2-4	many	TGTGCCAGCAGTCGCGAGCTGATTAGGGCCAAAAACATTCAGTACTTC	CASSRELIRAKNIQYF
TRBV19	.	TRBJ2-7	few	TGTGCCAGTAGTGCCTTCGAGAACAGGGTCTACGAGCAGTACTTC	CASSAFENRVYEQYF
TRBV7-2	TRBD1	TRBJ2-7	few	TGTGCCAGCAGGCCACGGCCTCAGGGGGCCGGGGGTGATCACGAGCAGTACTTC	CASRPRPQGAGGDHEQYF
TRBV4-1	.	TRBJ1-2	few	TGCGCCAGCAGCCAGGCCCGGGACATCTATGGCTACACCTTC	CASSQARDIYGYTF
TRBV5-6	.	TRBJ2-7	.	TGTGCCAGCAGCTTGGGGGCAGGGGAGTTCGCCTACGAGCAGTACTTC	CASSLGAGEFAYEQYF
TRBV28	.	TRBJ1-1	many	TGTGCCAGCAGCCACCCCCCCCGGCAGCGGATGAACACTGAAGCTTTCTTT	CASSHPPRQRMNTEAFF
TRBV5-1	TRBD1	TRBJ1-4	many	TGCGCCAGCAGCTCCCGGGACAGGGGTGAGAATTATGAAAAACTGTTTTTT	CASSSRDRGENYEKLFF
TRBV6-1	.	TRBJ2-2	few	TGTGCCAGCAGTAACATCGCTAGGTCCGGGGAGCTGTTTTTT	CASSNIARSGELFF
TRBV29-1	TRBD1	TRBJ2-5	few	TGCAGCGTTGAAGAGAGTCAGGGGGTCGGAGAGACCCAGTACTTC	CSVEESQGVGETQYF
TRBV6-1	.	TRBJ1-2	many	TGTGCCAGCAGCCAAGCGGGAGTCAGATATGGCTACACCTTC	CASSQAGVRYGYTF
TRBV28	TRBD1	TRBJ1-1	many	TGTGCCAGCAGTCTCCCCCAGGGGGGTGGCACTGAAGCTTTCTTT	CASSLPQGGGTEAFF
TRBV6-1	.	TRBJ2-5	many	TGTGCCAGCAGTGAAGATCACACCCAAGAGACCCAGTACTTC	CASSEDHTQETQYF